The 16 T cell receptor beta chains in this list originate from one sample, sequenced in a study of T cell responses to AZD1222 COVID-19 vaccine. Data came from immunoSEQ multiplex PCR; TCRdb stores just in-frame clones and leaves some out. This sample has some 150,000 clones, with over 75% found just once. Material: peripheral blood, obtained 28 days after the second dose of the MenACWY control vaccine. These receptors were obtained from an adult who received the MenACWY meningococcal vaccine as a control.

This sequence joins TRBV28 and TRBJ1-4, with D unresolved. Germline V gene data show CDR1 as MDHEN and CDR2 as SYDVKM. V was shortened by 5 bases and J by 3 bases, with 4 bases between the two germline ends. CDR3 size: 12 residues. The CDR3 loop is CASSPSNEKLFF. The CDR3 nucleotides are TGTGCCAGCAGTCCTTCTAATGAAAAACTGTTTTTT.

The genes are TRBV7-2 and TRBJ2-2, with TRBD1 matching over 8 bases. Germline trimming cut 6 bases from V and 3 bases from J; bases unmatched to any gene: 6. CDR1 SGHTA and CDR2 FQGNSA come from the germline V gene. The CDR3 extends over 15 amino acids. The CDR3 DNA reads as TGTGCCAGCAGACTACAGGACAGGGACACCGGGGAGCTGTTTTTT. The encoded protein is CASRLQDRDTGELFF.

The chain has TRBV5-1 and TRBJ2-5, with D perhaps matching TRBD1 or TRBD2 (6 bases each). V shed 0 bases and J shed 1 base, with 13 bases lying between them. CDR1 and CDR2 from the germline V gene are SGHRS and YFSETQ. The CDR3 has 16 amino acids. The CDR3 protein is CASSLAEGGSQETQYF. CDR3 nucleotides: TGCGCCAGCAGCTTGGCCGAGGGGGGCTCCCAAGAGACCCAGTACTTC.

This chain connects TRBV7-2 to TRBJ1-5; D unclear. The germline gives CDR1 SGHTA, CDR2 FQGNSA. This CDR3 comprises 16 residues. The V end lost 2 bases, the J end lost 3 bases, and 14 bases lay between the germline ends. CDR3 amino acids: CASSLFARAANQPQHF. The CDR3 coding sequence is TGTGCCAGCAGCTTATTTGCTCGGGCAGCCAATCAGCCCCAGCATTTT.

The V gene is TRBV6-6, the J gene TRBJ1-1, with D possibly TRBD1 on 5 matching bases. Per germline, CDR1 MNHNY and CDR2 SVGAGI (reference sequence). CDR3 length: 15 residues. The V end lost 5 bases, the J end lost 6 bases, and 19 bases lay between the germline ends. CDR3 nucleotides: TGTGCCAGCAGTCCCTTCGACGGTGAAGGGGCTGAAGCTTTCTTT. This codes for CASSPFDGEGAEAFF.

V is TRBV4-3 and J is TRBJ1-6; TRBD1 matches 7 bases. The V gene end was trimmed by 0 bases and the J gene end by 6 bases; junction bases not matched to a gene: 5. This CDR3 region has 16 residues. Germline V gives CDR1 LGHNA, CDR2 YSLEER. CDR3 protein: CASSQDPHRGNSPLHF. CDR3 DNA sequence: TGCGCCAGCAGCCAAGATCCCCACAGGGGTAATTCACCCCTCCACTTT.

The chain carries TRBV3-1 (or the pseudogene TRBV3-2) and TRBJ2-5, with 9 bases aligning to TRBD2. The CDR3 covers 14 residues. J gave up 5 bases and V 4 bases, and 5 bases lay outside the gene matches. CDR1 and CDR2 (germline): LGHDT, YNNKEL (reference sequence). CDR3 in amino acids: CASSPRTSEETQYF. The CDR3 DNA reads TGTGCCAGCAGCCCAAGGACTAGCGAGGAGACCCAGTACTTC.

This chain links TRBV3-1 (or the pseudogene TRBV3-2) with TRBJ2-3; TRBD2 matches 8 bases. The CDR3 sequence is 15 residues long. V dropped 5 bases and J dropped 3; count of bases not matched to a gene: 7. Germline assignment: CDR1 LGHDT and CDR2 YNNKEL (reference sequence). CDR3 region: CASSSGGAETDTQYF. CDR3 nucleotide sequence: TGTGCCAGCAGCTCGGGGGGGGCCGAAACAGATACGCAGTATTTT.

The gene calls are TRBV11-3 and TRBJ2-1; TRBD2 agrees at 8 bases. The CDR3 contains 16 residues. The junction had 6 bases not matched to a gene; V was cut back by 3 bases and J by 2 bases. The germline gives CDR1 SGHNT, CDR2 YENEEA. The CDR3 DNA follows: TGTGCCAGCAGCTTGGGGGCGGGAGGTCCCTACAATGAGCAGTTCTTC. Its translation: CASSLGAGGPYNEQFF.

This chain links TRBV5-6 with TRBJ2-3; D gene unclear. The CDR3 loop spans 15 amino acids. Germline-derived CDR1 and CDR2 are SGHDT and YYEEEE. The V gene lost 0 bases and the J gene lost 2 bases, with 10 bases spanning the gap. The CDR3 region is CASSLASSYTDTQYF. CDR3 DNA: TGTGCCAGCAGCTTGGCGAGCAGCTACACAGATACGCAGTATTTT.

The chain carries TRBV11-3 and TRBJ2-1; a weak D match, TRBD2 (6 bases). Germline V gives CDR1 SGHNT, CDR2 YENEEA. Trimming left V 5 bases short and J 3 bases short, with 17 bases between. The CDR3 is 16 residues long. In DNA form, the CDR3 reads TGTGCCAGCAGCCGACGCATGCGGGGAGACTACAATGAGCAGTTCTTC. Its protein is CASSRRMRGDYNEQFF.

CDR3 in DNA: TGTGCCACCAGTGAGGGGGGATTCGGTAGCAATCAGCCCCAGCATTTT. The encoded protein is CATSEGGFGSNQPQHF. The V call is TRBV24-1, the J call TRBJ1-5, with a weak D call TRBD1 (5 bases). Germline CDR1 reads KGHDR; CDR2 reads SFDVKD. CDR3 length equals 16 residues. Trimming removed 4 bases from V and 0 bases from J, with 12 bases in between.

This clone appeared a single time. This chain joins TRBV2 and TRBJ2-1; D perhaps matches TRBD1 (8 bases). V was shortened by 11 bases and J by 9 bases, with 23 bases between the two germline ends. CDR1 and CDR2 from the germline V gene are SNHLY and FYNNEI. The CDR3 loop spans 14 amino acids. CDR3 nucleotide sequence: TGTGCCGAATCCACAGGGGGGGGCGGGTTTGAGCAGTTCTTC. This encodes CAESTGGGGFEQFF.

The chain combines TRBV6-5 with TRBJ2-3; D remains unclear. CDR1 and CDR2 from the germline V gene are MNHEY and SVGAGI. The V gene lost 2 bases and the J gene lost 4 bases, with 13 bases spanning the gap. This CDR3 has 15 residues. The CDR3 loop is CASSYRVQVADTQYF. CDR3 coding DNA: TGTGCCAGCAGTTACCGTGTCCAGGTCGCAGATACGCAGTATTTT.

The chain employs TRBV6-5 and TRBJ2-7; 8 bases align to TRBD1. Germline CDR1 MNHEY, CDR2 SVGAGI. This CDR3 contains 13 residues. With V trimmed by 6 bases and J by 11 bases, 12 bases remained unmatched. The CDR3 DNA follows: TGTGCCAGCAGCGGGGGACAGGAATTTGAGGAGTACTTC. Encoded protein: CASSGGQEFEEYF.

This chain connects TRBV5-6 to TRBJ1-2; 7 bases align to TRBD1. Germline V lookup: CDR1 SGHDT, CDR2 YYEEEE. V was pared by 1 base and J by 7 bases, with 4 bases of the junction left unmatched. There are 13 residues in the CDR3. The CDR3 spells CASSLRQGGGYTF. CDR3 coding DNA: TGTGCCAGCAGCTTGCGACAGGGAGGTGGCTACACCTTC.